The 6 T cell receptor beta chains given below trace back to one sample, sequenced in a study of shared clonotypes between healthy human individuals. The assay was immunoSEQ multiplex PCR, and TCRdb's table has in-frame clones only and misses some. This table holds millions of clones, approximately 94% found once. In the naive CD8 group, cells lacked CD45RO and were positively selected for CCR7, so terminally differentiated effector memory CD45RA+ cells were left out. Sequenced input: naive CD8+ T cells sorted from blood. These receptors were taken from a man aged 18 to 30 in good health.

About this clone: One base away lies a much larger clone, so this may be a sequencing read error. The same CDR3 can be traced to other DNA sequences in this sample. The chain carries TRBV5-6 and TRBJ1-1; the D is unclear. This CDR3 comprises 11 residues. V gave up 4 bases and J gave up 0 bases, with 1 base separating them. CDR1 is SGHDT, CDR2 YYEEEE, per germline. For the CDR3, the DNA is TGTGCCAGCAGCCTGAACACTGAAGCTTTCTTT. Protein sequence: CASSLNTEAFF. The full variable domain, with the rest looked up from reference TRBV5-6 and TRBJ1-1, is DAGVTQSPTHLIKTRGQQVTLRCSPKSGHDTVSWYQQALGQGPQFIFQYYEEEERQRGNFPDRFSGHQFPNYSSELNVNALLLGDSALYLCASSLNTEAFFGQGTRLTVV.

The chain recombines TRBV27 with TRBJ2-1; 9 nucleotides match TRBD2. Germline V CDR1 and CDR2: MNHEY, SMNVEV (reference sequence). The CDR3 length is 16 residues. V shed 6 bases and J 4 bases; nucleotides not matched to a gene: 10. CDR3 protein: CASSPAGGEEYNEQFF. The CDR3 DNA sequence: TGTGCCAGCAGCCCAGCGGGAGGTGAAGAGTACAATGAGCAGTTCTTC.

The rearrangement joins TRBV19 to TRBJ2-7; D is possibly TRBD2 (5 bases). The germline CDR1 and CDR2 sequences are LNHDA and SQIVND (reference sequence). The CDR3 runs to 14 residues. The V end was cut by 1 base, the J end by 2 bases, with 9 bases between. CDR3 sequence: CASSIATGTYEQYF. Written as DNA, the CDR3 is TGTGCCAGTAGTATAGCAACCGGGACCTACGAGCAGTACTTC.

The CDR3 sequence is CASSPERGGTDTQYF. Written as DNA, the CDR3 is TGTGCCAGCAGTCCCGAGCGGGGGGGGACAGATACGCAGTATTTT. The chain has TRBV27 and TRBJ2-3; 10 nucleotides agree with TRBD2. The length of the CDR3 is 15 residues. Germline CDR1 is MNHEY and CDR2 is SMNVEV (reference sequence). Trimming removed 5 bases from V and 3 bases from J; junction bases left unmatched: 5.

V and J are TRBV27 and TRBJ2-2; TRBD2 might be the D (6 bases). This CDR3 has 17 amino acids. Germline CDR1 reads MNHEY; CDR2 reads SMNVEV (reference sequence). Deletions cut 5 bases from V and 3 bases from J, with 19 bases between. This chain's CDR3 is CASSPQGGGVHTGELFF. CDR3 bases: TGTGCCAGCAGTCCCCAAGGTGGAGGGGTTCACACCGGGGAGCTGTTTTTT.

Details on this clone: Other nucleotide sequences from this sample produce the same CDR3. This chain connects TRBV6-5 to TRBJ2-7, with D possibly matching TRBD1 (7 bases). CDR3 size: 15 residues. The V and J ends lost 0 bases and 1 base respectively, with 10 bases between them. The V gene's germline CDR1 is MNHEY and CDR2 SVGAGI. The CDR3 DNA sequence: TGTGCCAGCAGTTACTCGGCAGGGGGGTCCTACGAGCAGTACTTC. Protein sequence: CASSYSAGGSYEQYF.